Following are 28 T cell receptor beta chains from one sample sequenced in a study of blood T cells in healthy people across ages. The use of a sample-barcoded 5' primer and a J-beta primer mix characterized a second PCR of roughly 6 to 12 cycles. One entry per CDR3 protein results from TCRdb running MiXCR on the 5' RACE reads. Among over 750,000 distinct CDR3 sequences listed, 20% to 25% were seen once. This sample also appeared in a second study, on T cells of mothers and their children.

The source material was blood. Every receptor here comes from a boy aged 5 to 17 in good health.

The chain couples TRBV3-1 to TRBJ1-2; 8 bases fit TRBD1. V shed 3 bases, J shed 8 bases, and the junction held 5 bases outside the gene matches. Germline loops: CDR1 LGHDT, CDR2 YNNKEL (reference sequence). There are 13 residues in the CDR3. The CDR3 DNA reads as TGTGCCAGCAGCCATCAGGGGGCGCAAGGCTACACCTTC. Translation gives CASSHQGAQGYTF.

This clonotype was counted only a few times. The V gene is TRBV25-1, the J gene TRBJ2-5; 13 bases align to TRBD2. V gave up 2 bases and J gave up 5 bases; unmatched junction bases: 2. The germline V gene has CDR1 MGHDK and CDR2 SYGVNS. The CDR3 spans 15 residues. In DNA form, the CDR3 reads TGTGCCAGCAGTGAAGGGACTAGCGGGGAGGAGACCCAGTACTTC. Its protein product is CASSEGTSGEETQYF.

This clonotype has ten or more counts. One end of the junction is discordant with germline, which a read error may explain. The V gene is TRBV7-9, the J gene TRBJ2-7; no firm D call. CDR1 and CDR2 from the germline V gene are SEHNR and FQNEAQ (reference sequence). This CDR3 has 14 amino acids. The CDR3 reads CASSPVGVSYEQYF. The CDR3 DNA reads TGCGCCAGCAGCCCCGTAGGTGTCTCCTACGAGCAGTACTTC.

This clonotype came up a few times. The chain has TRBV20-1 and TRBJ1-5; D gene unclear. There are 16 residues in the CDR3. The germline V and J ends were trimmed by 0 bases and 3 bases, with 15 bases remaining between them. Germline V gives CDR1 DFQATT, CDR2 SNEGSKA (reference sequence). CDR3 nucleotide sequence: TGCAGTGCTAGAGATCCGGCGGCCCGGCCCAATCAGCCCCAGCATTTT. It encodes CSARDPAARPNQPQHF.

The table lists this clonotype with many counts. The rearrangement uses TRBV28 and TRBJ1-2, with 9 bases fitting TRBD1. The germline gives CDR1 MDHEN, CDR2 SYDVKM. With V trimmed by 6 bases and J by 7 bases, 6 bases remained unmatched. This CDR3 spans 13 amino acids. The CDR3 sequence: CASSWDRAAGYTF. In DNA form, the CDR3 reads TGTGCCAGCAGCTGGGACAGGGCGGCTGGCTACACCTTC.

The chain has TRBV12-3 or TRBV12-4 and TRBJ2-2; D call uncertain. The CDR3 totals 15 residues. Trimming shortened V by 3 bases and J by 5 bases, and 13 bases separated the two germline ends. The CDR3 coding sequence is TGTGCCAGCAGTTTCGGTCAGGCCGGAACCGGGGAGCTGTTTTTT. Residues: CASSFGQAGTGELFF.

The V call is TRBV6-2 or TRBV6-3, the J call TRBJ2-7; D is perhaps TRBD1 or TRBD2 (5 bases each). This CDR3 has 13 amino acids. V shed 4 bases and J shed 3 bases, with 10 bases lying between them. The V gene's germline CDR1 is MNHEY and CDR2 SVGEGT. The CDR3 here is CASSSGHYYEQYF. CDR3 bases: TGTGCCAGCAGTTCGGGGCATTACTACGAGCAGTACTTC.

This clonotype was seen more than once but under ten times. This chain links TRBV29-1 with TRBJ1-2; unclear D gene. The CDR3 runs to 10 residues. V was clipped by 7 bases and J by 7 bases, with 10 bases between them. CDR1 and CDR2 from the germline V gene are SQVTM and ANQGSEA. The chain's CDR3 is CSAYEGGYTF. CDR3 coding DNA: TGCAGCGCGTACGAAGGTGGCTACACCTTC.

This clonotype was found a few times. The CDR3 nucleotides are TGTGCCACCAGCAGACAGAACGGGGCACAAGAGACCCAGTACTTC. It specifies CATSRQNGAQETQYF. The rearrangement uses TRBV15 and TRBJ2-5; either TRBD1 or TRBD2 may fit D (5 bases each). The V end lost 2 bases, the J end lost 2 bases, and 12 bases lay between the germline ends. The CDR3 has 15 residues. The germline gives CDR1 LNHNV, CDR2 YYDKDF (reference sequence).

The genes are TRBV25-1 and TRBJ2-1; 11 bases match TRBD1. Germline lookup yields CDR1 MGHDK and CDR2 SYGVNS. Trimming took 5 bases from V and 6 from J; bases not matched to a gene: 9. This CDR3 has 16 residues. CDR3 residues: CASSSAGQGGGNEQFF. The CDR3 DNA is TGTGCCAGCAGTTCCGCGGGACAGGGGGGGGGCAATGAGCAGTTCTTC.

This clonotype was seen a few times. V and J are TRBV21-1 and TRBJ2-1. TRBV21-1 is marked as a pseudogene. The CDR3 has 16 amino acids. DNA of the CDR3: TGTGCCAGCAGCAAATCTGGCCGGAGCTCCTACAATGAGCAGTTCTTC. It is translated as CASSKSGRSSYNEQFF.

The chain employs TRBV6-1 and TRBJ2-2; D is perhaps TRBD1 (7 bases). The CDR3 runs to 18 residues. The germline gives CDR1 MNHNS, CDR2 SASEGT. Trimming took off 7 bases at V and 1 base at J, with 22 bases between the two ends. This CDR3 is CASTYQWGDRRNTGELFF. CDR3 sequence (DNA): TGTGCCAGCACCTATCAGTGGGGGGACAGAAGGAACACCGGGGAGCTGTTTTTT.

The chain combines TRBV7-8 with TRBJ2-4; 8 bases fit TRBD1. This CDR3 has 14 residues. V was clipped by 5 bases and J by 6 bases; unmatched bases: 6. CDR1 is SGHVS, CDR2 FQNEAQ, per germline. The CDR3 loop is CASSNGQGTNIQYF. CDR3 nucleotide sequence: TGTGCCAGCAGCAATGGACAGGGTACAAACATTCAGTACTTC.

The V call is TRBV7-3, the J call TRBJ2-3; 8 bases line up with TRBD2. The CDR3 covers 13 residues. The V segment lost 4 bases and the J segment 6 bases; nucleotides outside the gene matches: 3. Germline CDR1 and CDR2: SGHTA and FQGTGA. The CDR3 coding sequence is TGTGCCAGCAGCTCTTTAGCGGGGGATACGCAGTATTTT. It specifies CASSSLAGDTQYF.

This clonotype was counted between two and nine times. The V call is TRBV19, the J call TRBJ1-5; D is unresolved. The CDR3 covers 14 residues. Germline V gene sequence: CDR1 LNHDA, CDR2 SQIVND (reference sequence). The ends were cut back, 3 bases at V and 6 bases at J, with 12 bases in the middle. This chain's CDR3 is CASSIFGVGQPQHF. The CDR3 DNA reads as TGTGCCAGTAGTATTTTTGGGGTTGGTCAGCCCCAGCATTTT.

This clonotype was detected only once. This rearrangement joins TRBV6-2 or TRBV6-3 to TRBJ1-4, with D perhaps TRBD1 (6 bases). The CDR3 is made up of 15 amino acids. Between the trimmed V and J ends, which lost 6 bases and 8 bases, there was a span of 19 bases. CDR1 and CDR2 (germline): MNHEY, SVGEGT. As DNA, the CDR3 is TGTGCCAGCAGCAGACAACAGGGTGGATACGAAAAACTGTTTTTT. The encoded protein is CASSRQQGGYEKLFF.

The chain joins TRBV20-1 to TRBJ2-3; D might be TRBD2 (6 bases). The CDR3 loop spans 14 amino acids. CDR1 is DFQATT and CDR2 is SNEGSKA in the germline V gene (reference sequence). V was cut by 3 bases and J by 2 bases, with 12 bases left in between. The CDR3 DNA reads as TGCAGTGCTAGGGAGGGTTCTACCACAGATACGCAGTATTTT. Translating it yields CSAREGSTTDTQYF.

With regard to this clonotype: The junction differs from germline at one of its ends, possibly a read error. The rearrangement links TRBV6-1 to TRBJ1-1; 7 bases fit TRBD1. The V gene's germline CDR1 is MNHNS and CDR2 SASEGT. There are 15 residues in the CDR3. CDR3: CASRIITGVNAEAFF. CDR3 sequence (DNA): TGTGCCAGCAGGATAATAACAGGGGTGAACGCTGAAGCTTTCTTT.

This clonotype was seen more than once but under ten times. V and J are TRBV7-2 and TRBJ2-7; D uncertain. CDR3 length equals 14 residues. From germline, CDR1 is SGHTA and CDR2 FQGNSA. Deletions cut 2 bases from V and 3 bases from J, with 11 bases between. CDR3 DNA sequence: TGTGCCAGCAGCTTATTCCATAGGGACTACGAGCAGTACTTC. Translated, it gives CASSLFHRDYEQYF.

The V and J genes are TRBV6-2 or TRBV6-3 and TRBJ2-2; no clear D. The CDR3 covers 13 residues. Germline CDR1 MNHEY, CDR2 SVGEGT. V was clipped by 2 bases and J by 7 bases, with 8 bases between them. The CDR3, as DNA: TGTGCCAGCAGTTACGTTATAAGCGGGGAGCTGTTTTTT. It is translated as CASSYVISGELFF.

The chain joins TRBV12-5 to TRBJ2-2; no firm D call. This CDR3 is built from 13 residues. The V gene lost 1 base and the J gene lost 6 bases, with 6 bases spanning the gap. Looked up from germline, CDR1 is LGHNT and CDR2 is FRNRAP. The CDR3, as DNA: TGTGCTAGTGGTTTGGGTATTGCCGGGGAGCTGTTTTTT. This codes for CASGLGIAGELFF.

This chain joins TRBV14 and TRBJ2-3; TRBD2 agrees at 7 bases. The CDR3 is 16 amino acids. Per germline, CDR1 SGHDN and CDR2 FVKESK. Losses at the gene ends were 3 bases for V and 0 bases for J; bases not matched to a gene: 6. CDR3 DNA sequence: TGTGCCAGCAGCCACAAACAGCGGGGAAGCACAGATACGCAGTATTTT. Protein: CASSHKQRGSTDTQYF.

The V gene is TRBV29-1, the J gene TRBJ1-2, with TRBD1 matching 8 bases. CDR1 and CDR2 (germline): SQVTM, ANQGSEA. With 2 bases clipped from V and 4 bases from J, the junction kept 18 bases outside the gene matches. This CDR3 is 18 amino acids long. CDR3 bases: TGCAGCGTTGAACGGGCAGGGGGCAATATAAGGACCGGCTATGGCTACACCTTC. Translated: CSVERAGGNIRTGYGYTF.

This sequence joins TRBV14 and TRBJ2-1; D remains ambiguous. The germline V and J ends were trimmed by 4 bases and 9 bases, with 13 bases remaining between them. CDR3 length equals 13 residues. Per germline, CDR1 SGHDN and CDR2 FVKESK. The CDR3 region is CASSRSRLGEQFF. CDR3 coding DNA: TGTGCCAGCAGCCGTAGCCGGCTCGGTGAGCAGTTCTTC.

Concerning this clonotype itself: A junction boundary mismatches the germline segment, possibly from a read error. The chain combines TRBV6-6 with TRBJ2-5, with D possibly matching TRBD2 (7 bases). The DNA matches TRBJ2-1 better at its end, which makes the J call doubtful. Germline CDR1 MNHNY, CDR2 SVGAGI (reference sequence). The CDR3 spans 18 residues. CDR3 sequence (DNA): TGTGCCAGCAGATACTTCGGGGGGCCGAACACCCAAAACAATGAGCAGTTCTTC. This gives the protein CASRYFGGPNTQNNEQFF.

This clonotype occurred a few times. V is TRBV27 and J is TRBJ2-1; D is perhaps TRBD1 or TRBD2 (6 bases each). This CDR3 region has 14 residues. V lost 2 bases and J 8 bases, leaving 13 bases between the germline ends. Germline-derived CDR1 and CDR2 are MNHEY and SMNVEV (reference sequence). The CDR3 protein is CASSLGTGADEQFF. Here the CDR3 DNA reads TGTGCCAGCAGTTTAGGGACGGGGGCCGATGAGCAGTTCTTC.

The sample holds a few counts of this clonotype. The V gene is TRBV6-4, the J gene TRBJ2-1; 10 bases are a match to TRBD2. Trimming at V came to 3 bases and at J to 9 bases, leaving 8 bases not matched to a gene. This CDR3 region has 15 residues. Germline V gives CDR1 MRHNA, CDR2 SNTAGT. The CDR3 DNA reads as TGTGCCAGCAGTGAGGAACTAGCGGGGAGGAGTGAGCAGTTCTTC. It encodes CASSEELAGRSEQFF.

This chain joins TRBV10-3 and TRBJ1-2; D might be TRBD1 (6 bases). Per the germline V gene, CDR1 is ENHRY and CDR2 is SYGVKD. The ends were cut back, 8 bases at V and 4 bases at J, with 11 bases in the middle. The CDR3 extends over 12 amino acids. CDR3 region: CAIEDSAYGYTF. The CDR3 coding sequence is TGTGCCATCGAGGACAGCGCCTATGGCTACACCTTC.